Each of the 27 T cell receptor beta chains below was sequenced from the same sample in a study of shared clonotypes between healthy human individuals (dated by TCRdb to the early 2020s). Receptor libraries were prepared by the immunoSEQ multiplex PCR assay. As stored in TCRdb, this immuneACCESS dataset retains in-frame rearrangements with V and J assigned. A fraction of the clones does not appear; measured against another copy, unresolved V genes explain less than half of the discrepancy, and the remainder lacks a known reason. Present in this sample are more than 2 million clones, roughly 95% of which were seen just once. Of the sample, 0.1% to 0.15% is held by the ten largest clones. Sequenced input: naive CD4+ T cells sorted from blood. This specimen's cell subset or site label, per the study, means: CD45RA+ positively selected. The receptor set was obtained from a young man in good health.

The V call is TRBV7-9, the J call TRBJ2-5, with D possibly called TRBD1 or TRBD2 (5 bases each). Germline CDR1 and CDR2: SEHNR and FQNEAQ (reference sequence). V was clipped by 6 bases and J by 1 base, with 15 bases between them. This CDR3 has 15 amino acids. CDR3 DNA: TGTGCCAGCAGTCCTGGGGCAGGAGGCCAAGAGACCCAGTACTTC. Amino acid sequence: CASSPGAGGQETQYF. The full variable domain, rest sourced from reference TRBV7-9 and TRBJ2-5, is DTGVSQNPRHKITKRGQNVTFRCDPISEHNRLYWYRQTLGQGPEFLTYFQNEAQLEKSRLLSDRFSAERPKGSFSTLEIQRTEQGDSAMYLCASSPGAGGQETQYFGPGTRLLVL.

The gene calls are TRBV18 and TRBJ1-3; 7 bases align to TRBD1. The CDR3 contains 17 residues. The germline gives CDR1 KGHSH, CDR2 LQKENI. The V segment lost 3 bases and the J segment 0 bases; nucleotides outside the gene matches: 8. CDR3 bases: TGTGCCAGCTCACCGTCGGGACAGAAGAACTCTGGAAACACCATATATTTT. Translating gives CASSPSGQKNSGNTIYF.

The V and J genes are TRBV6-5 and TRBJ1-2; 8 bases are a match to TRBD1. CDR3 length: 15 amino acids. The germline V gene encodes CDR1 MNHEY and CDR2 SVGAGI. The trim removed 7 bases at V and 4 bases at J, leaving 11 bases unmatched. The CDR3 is CASTRGQEASYGYTF. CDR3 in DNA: TGTGCCAGCACCAGGGGACAGGAGGCGTCCTATGGCTACACCTTC.

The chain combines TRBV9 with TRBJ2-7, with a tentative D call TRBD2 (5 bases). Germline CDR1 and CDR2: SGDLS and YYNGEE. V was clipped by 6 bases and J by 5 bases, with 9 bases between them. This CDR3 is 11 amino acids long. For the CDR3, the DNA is TGTGCCAGCACGGAGGATAACGAGCAGTACTTC. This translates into CASTEDNEQYF.

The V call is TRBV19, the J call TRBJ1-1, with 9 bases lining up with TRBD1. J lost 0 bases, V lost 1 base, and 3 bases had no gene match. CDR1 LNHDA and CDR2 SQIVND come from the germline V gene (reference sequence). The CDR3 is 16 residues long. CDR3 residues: CASSIVGQGMNTEAFF. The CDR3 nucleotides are TGTGCCAGTAGTATAGTTGGACAGGGGATGAACACTGAAGCTTTCTTT.

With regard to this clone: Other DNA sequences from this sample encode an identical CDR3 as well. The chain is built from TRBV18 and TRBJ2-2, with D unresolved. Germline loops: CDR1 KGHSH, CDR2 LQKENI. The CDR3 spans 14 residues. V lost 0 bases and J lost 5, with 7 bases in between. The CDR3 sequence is CASSPPGGTGELFF. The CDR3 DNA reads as TGTGCCAGCTCACCACCGGGCGGTACCGGGGAGCTGTTTTTT.

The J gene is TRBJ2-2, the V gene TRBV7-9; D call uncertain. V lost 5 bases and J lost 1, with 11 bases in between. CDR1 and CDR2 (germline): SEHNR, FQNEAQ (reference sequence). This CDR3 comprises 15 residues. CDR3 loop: CASSPDRLNTGELFF. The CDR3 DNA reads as TGTGCCAGCAGCCCGGATCGTCTGAACACCGGGGAGCTGTTTTTT.

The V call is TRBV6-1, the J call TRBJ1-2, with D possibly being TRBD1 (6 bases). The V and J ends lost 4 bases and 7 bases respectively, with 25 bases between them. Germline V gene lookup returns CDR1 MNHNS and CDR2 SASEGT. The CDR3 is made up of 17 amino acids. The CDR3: CASSGGFGQGPSVGYTF. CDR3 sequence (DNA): TGTGCCAGCAGTGGAGGGTTTGGGCAGGGGCCATCCGTTGGCTACACCTTC.

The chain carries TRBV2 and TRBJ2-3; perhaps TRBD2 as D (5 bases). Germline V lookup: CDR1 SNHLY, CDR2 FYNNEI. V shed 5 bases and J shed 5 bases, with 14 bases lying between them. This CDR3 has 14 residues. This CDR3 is CASSPTRAGDTQYF. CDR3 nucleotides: TGTGCCAGCAGTCCTACTAGGGCGGGAGATACGCAGTATTTT. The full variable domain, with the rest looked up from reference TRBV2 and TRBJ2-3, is EPEVTQTPSHQVTQMGQEVILRCVPISNHLYFYWYRQILGQKVEFLVSFYNNEISEKSEIFDDQFSVERPDGSNFTLKIRSTKLEDSAMYFCASSPTRAGDTQYFGPGTRLTVL.

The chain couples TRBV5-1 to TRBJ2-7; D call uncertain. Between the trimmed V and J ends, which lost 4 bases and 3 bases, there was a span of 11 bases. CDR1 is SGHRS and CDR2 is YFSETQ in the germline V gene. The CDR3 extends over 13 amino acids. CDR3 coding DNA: TGCGCCAGCAGCCAGGACGTAGTCTACGAGCAGTACTTC. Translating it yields CASSQDVVYEQYF.

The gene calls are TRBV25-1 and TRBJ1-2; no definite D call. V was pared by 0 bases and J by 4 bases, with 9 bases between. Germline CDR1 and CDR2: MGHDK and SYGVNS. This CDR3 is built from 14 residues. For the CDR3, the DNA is TGTGCCAGCAGTGAATATGAAGGGCCCTATGGCTACACCTTC. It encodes CASSEYEGPYGYTF.

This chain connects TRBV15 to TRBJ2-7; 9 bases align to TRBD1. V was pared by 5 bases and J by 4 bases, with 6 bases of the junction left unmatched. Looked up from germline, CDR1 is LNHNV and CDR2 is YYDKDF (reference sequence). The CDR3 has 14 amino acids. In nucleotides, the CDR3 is TGTGCCACCAGCGTCGGGACAGGGCCTTACGAGCAGTACTTC. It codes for CATSVGTGPYEQYF.

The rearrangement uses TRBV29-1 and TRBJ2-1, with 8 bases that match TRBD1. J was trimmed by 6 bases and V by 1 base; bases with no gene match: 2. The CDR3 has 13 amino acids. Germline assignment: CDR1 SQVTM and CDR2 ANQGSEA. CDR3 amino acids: CSVEGTGLNEQFF. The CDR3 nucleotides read TGCAGCGTTGAAGGGACAGGGCTCAATGAGCAGTTCTTC.

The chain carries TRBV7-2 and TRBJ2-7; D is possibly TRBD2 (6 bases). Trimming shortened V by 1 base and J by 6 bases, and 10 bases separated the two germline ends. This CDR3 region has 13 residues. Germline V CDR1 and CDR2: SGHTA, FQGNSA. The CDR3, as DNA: TGTGCCAGCAGCTTAGTCGGGAGTGGCGAGCAGTACTTC. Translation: CASSLVGSGEQYF.

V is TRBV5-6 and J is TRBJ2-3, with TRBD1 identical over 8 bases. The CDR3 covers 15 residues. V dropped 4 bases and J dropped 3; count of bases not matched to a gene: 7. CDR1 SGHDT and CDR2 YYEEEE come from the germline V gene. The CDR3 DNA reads TGTGCCAGCAGCCTCTTGGGACAGGTGACAGATACGCAGTATTTT. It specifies CASSLLGQVTDTQYF.

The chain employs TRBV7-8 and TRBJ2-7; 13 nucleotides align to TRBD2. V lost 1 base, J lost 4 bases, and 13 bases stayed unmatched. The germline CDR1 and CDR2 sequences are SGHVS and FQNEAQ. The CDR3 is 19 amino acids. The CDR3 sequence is CASSLELGTSGTKGYEQYF. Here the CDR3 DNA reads TGTGCCAGCAGCTTAGAATTAGGGACTAGCGGGACGAAGGGTTACGAGCAGTACTTC.

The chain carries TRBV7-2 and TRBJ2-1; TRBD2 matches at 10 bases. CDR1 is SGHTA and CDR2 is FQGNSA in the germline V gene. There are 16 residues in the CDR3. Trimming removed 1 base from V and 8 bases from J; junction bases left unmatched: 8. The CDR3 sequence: CASSLGLAGEVDEQFF. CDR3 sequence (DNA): TGTGCCAGCAGCTTAGGGCTAGCGGGAGAGGTCGATGAGCAGTTCTTC.

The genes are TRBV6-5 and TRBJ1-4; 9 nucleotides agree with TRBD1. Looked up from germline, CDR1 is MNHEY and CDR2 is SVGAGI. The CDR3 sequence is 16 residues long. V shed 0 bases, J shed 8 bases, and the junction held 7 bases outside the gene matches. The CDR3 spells CASSYSEGQGGEKLFF. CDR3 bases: TGTGCCAGCAGTTACTCGGAGGGACAGGGAGGCGAAAAACTGTTTTTT.

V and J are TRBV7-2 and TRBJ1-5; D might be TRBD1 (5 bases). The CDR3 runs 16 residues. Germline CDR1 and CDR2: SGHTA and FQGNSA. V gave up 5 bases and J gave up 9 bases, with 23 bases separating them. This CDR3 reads CASSPFNQGLGRPQHF. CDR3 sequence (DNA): TGTGCCAGCAGCCCATTTAACCAGGGACTGGGGCGGCCCCAGCATTTT.

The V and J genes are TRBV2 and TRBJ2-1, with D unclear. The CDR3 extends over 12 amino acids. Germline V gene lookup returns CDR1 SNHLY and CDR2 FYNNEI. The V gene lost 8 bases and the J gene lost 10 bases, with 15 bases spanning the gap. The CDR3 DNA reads TGTGCCAGCCGTTCGGGCGGAGTGGAGCAGTTCTTC. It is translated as CASRSGGVEQFF.

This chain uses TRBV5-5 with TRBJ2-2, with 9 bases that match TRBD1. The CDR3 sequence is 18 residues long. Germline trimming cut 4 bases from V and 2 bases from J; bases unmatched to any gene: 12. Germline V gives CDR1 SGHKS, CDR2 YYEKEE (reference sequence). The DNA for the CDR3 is TGTGCCAGCAGCAAATACGGACAGGGGTTCTTTAACACCGGGGAGCTGTTTTTT. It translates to CASSKYGQGFFNTGELFF.

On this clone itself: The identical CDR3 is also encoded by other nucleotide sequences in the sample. CDR3 in DNA: TGCGCCAGCAGCTTAGGTGGGCTAGCGAGCTACGAGCAGTACTTC. Translated: CASSLGGLASYEQYF. This chain connects TRBV5-1 to TRBJ2-7, with D perhaps TRBD2 (6 bases). The CDR3 loop spans 15 amino acids. The V end lost 2 bases, the J end lost 3 bases, and 15 bases lay between the germline ends. Germline CDR1 is SGHRS and CDR2 is YFSETQ.

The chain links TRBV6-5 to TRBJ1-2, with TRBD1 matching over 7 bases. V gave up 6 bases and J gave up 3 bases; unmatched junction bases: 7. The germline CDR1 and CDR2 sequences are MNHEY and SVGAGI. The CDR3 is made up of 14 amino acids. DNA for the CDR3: TGTGCCAGCAGACGGGACAGCACCCACTATGGCTACACCTTC. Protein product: CASRRDSTHYGYTF.

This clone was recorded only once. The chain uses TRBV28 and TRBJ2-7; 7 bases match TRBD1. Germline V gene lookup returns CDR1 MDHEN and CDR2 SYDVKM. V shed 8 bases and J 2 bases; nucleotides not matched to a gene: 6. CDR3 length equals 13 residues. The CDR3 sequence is CASCKGQTYEQYF. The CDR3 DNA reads TGTGCCAGCTGTAAGGGACAGACCTACGAGCAGTACTTC.

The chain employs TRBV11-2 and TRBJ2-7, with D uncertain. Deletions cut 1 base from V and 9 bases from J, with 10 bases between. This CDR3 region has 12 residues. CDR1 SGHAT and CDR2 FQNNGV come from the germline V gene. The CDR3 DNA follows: TGTGCCAGCAGCTTAGTAGGGTCATCGCAGTACTTC. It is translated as CASSLVGSSQYF.

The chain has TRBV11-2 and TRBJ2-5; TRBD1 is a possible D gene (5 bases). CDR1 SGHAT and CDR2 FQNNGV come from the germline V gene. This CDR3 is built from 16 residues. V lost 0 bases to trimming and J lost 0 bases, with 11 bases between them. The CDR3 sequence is CASSLEKGRNQETQYF. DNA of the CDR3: TGTGCCAGCAGCTTAGAAAAGGGGCGGAACCAAGAGACCCAGTACTTC.

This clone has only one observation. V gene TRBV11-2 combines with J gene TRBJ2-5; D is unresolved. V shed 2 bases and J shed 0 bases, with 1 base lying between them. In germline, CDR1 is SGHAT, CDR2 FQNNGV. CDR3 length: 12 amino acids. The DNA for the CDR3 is TGTGCCAGCAGCTTATACCAAGAGACCCAGTACTTC. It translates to CASSLYQETQYF.